These 18 T cell receptor beta chains came from one sample sequenced in a study of a mutant IDH1 vaccine in newly diagnosed glioma. The table came from immunoSEQ multiplex PCR; TCRdb's copy has only in-frame clones and leaves some out. The sample comprises just under 70,000 clones, 84% of which are singletons, and approximately 12% rests with the top ten. Which antigens these TCRs recognize remains unknown. Time point given: week 35, safety follow-up. With topical imiquimod, each dose of the vaccine consisted of 300 ug of mutant IDH1 20-mer peptide. This material consisted of PBMCs, taken from a glioma patient whose treatment included an IDH1 peptide vaccine. The origin of the receptors is a man between 18 and 29 years old with glioma.

This chain uses TRBV14 with TRBJ1-2; possible D gene TRBD1, 5 bases. Between the trimmed V and J ends, which lost 0 bases and 2 bases, there was a span of 10 bases. The CDR3 consists of 15 residues. Germline-derived CDR1 and CDR2 are SGHDN and FVKESK. The CDR3 coding sequence is TGTGCCAGCAGCCAAGAGCTGGGGCGGAACTATGGCTACACCTTC. It encodes CASSQELGRNYGYTF.

This clone showed up just once. The chain couples TRBV6-5 to TRBJ2-7, with D possibly TRBD2 on 6 matching bases. The CDR3 has 14 residues. V lost 3 bases to trimming and J lost 3 bases, with 12 bases between them. CDR1 and CDR2 from the germline V gene are MNHEY and SVGAGI. The CDR3 region is CASSYGGYRYEQYF. Here the CDR3 DNA reads TGTGCCAGCAGTTATGGGGGGTACCGCTACGAGCAGTACTTC.

This clone is medium-sized in the sample. Other DNA sequences of this sample code for an identical CDR3. The chain employs TRBV29-1 and TRBJ2-5; maybe TRBD2 (6 bases). Germline CDR1 and CDR2: SQVTM and ANQGSEA. Trimming took off 7 bases at V and 0 bases at J, with 9 bases between the two ends. The CDR3 is 12 amino acids. The CDR3 DNA reads TGCAGCGGAAGACTAGACCAAGAGACCCAGTACTTC. Protein: CSGRLDQETQYF.

The chain employs TRBV27 and TRBJ2-7; D ambiguous. The germline V gene encodes CDR1 MNHEY and CDR2 SMNVEV (reference sequence). V gave up 4 bases and J gave up 3 bases, with 13 bases separating them. The CDR3 contains 14 residues. The CDR3 region is CASSSIIDRYEQYF. The CDR3 nucleotides read TGTGCCAGCAGTTCAATCATCGACCGCTACGAGCAGTACTTC.

The CDR3 DNA follows: TGTGCCAGCAGCCCCGGCGGGGGCAGACAAGAGACCCAGTACTTC. Translating it yields CASSPGGGRQETQYF. The V and J genes are TRBV7-2 and TRBJ2-5; D may be TRBD2 (7 bases). V was shortened by 5 bases and J by 2 bases, with 15 bases between the two germline ends. Per the germline V gene, CDR1 is SGHTA and CDR2 is FQGNSA. The CDR3 has 15 residues.

The CDR3 sequence: CASSPPPGAEHTGELFF. CDR3 in DNA: TGTGCCAGCAGCCCACCCCCGGGAGCGGAGCACACCGGGGAGCTGTTTTTT. J is TRBJ2-2 and V is TRBV11-3; the D gene is possibly TRBD2 (6 bases). From germline, CDR1 is SGHNT and CDR2 YENEEA. V lost 5 bases and J lost 3, with 19 bases in between. This CDR3 region has 17 residues.

The chain is built from TRBV4-3 and TRBJ2-7; D tentatively fits TRBD1 or TRBD2 (5 bases each). Germline assignment: CDR1 LGHNA and CDR2 YSLEER. This CDR3 comprises 15 residues. Trimming cost V 4 bases and J 3 bases, with 16 bases left between them. Here the CDR3 reads CASSPDTGRGYEQYF. The CDR3 nucleotides are TGCGCCAGCAGCCCTGATACGGGACGGGGCTACGAGCAGTACTTC.

The chain employs TRBV2 and TRBJ1-2; D ambiguous. The CDR3 is made up of 14 amino acids. The V gene's germline CDR1 is SNHLY and CDR2 FYNNEI. The V and J ends lost 8 bases and 8 bases respectively, with 21 bases between them. The CDR3 region has the DNA TGTGCCAGCTCGATCAAAACAGAAGTAGAAGGCTACACCTTC. Its protein product is CASSIKTEVEGYTF. The full variable domain, completed using reference TRBV2 and TRBJ1-2, is EPEVTQTPSHQVTQMGQEVILRCVPISNHLYFYWYRQILGQKVEFLVSFYNNEISEKSEIFDDQFSVERPDGSNFTLKIRSTKLEDSAMYFCASSIKTEVEGYTFGSGTRLTVV.

This sequence joins TRBV7-9 and TRBJ2-3; 11 bases are a match to TRBD1. Germline-derived CDR1 and CDR2 are SEHNR and FQNEAQ (reference sequence). This CDR3 comprises 15 residues. Trimming cost V 4 bases and J 3 bases; bases outside gene matches: 3. The CDR3 DNA sequence: TGTGCCAGCAGCTCTGGGACAGGGGGAACAGATACGCAGTATTTT. Protein product: CASSSGTGGTDTQYF.

The chain carries TRBV6-1 and TRBJ1-2, with 7 nucleotides matching TRBD1. V lost 7 bases, J lost 4 bases, and 3 bases stayed unmatched. Germline CDR1 and CDR2: MNHNS and SASEGT. The CDR3 extends over 12 amino acids. The CDR3 sequence is CASMDRTYGYTF. CDR3 DNA sequence: TGTGCCAGCATGGACAGGACCTATGGCTACACCTTC.

CDR3 in amino acids: CASSFGRTQETQYF. The CDR3 bases are TGTGCCAGCAGCTTCGGGCGGACCCAAGAGACCCAGTACTTC. The chain couples TRBV7-9 to TRBJ2-5; D remains unclear. The germline gives CDR1 SEHNR, CDR2 FQNEAQ (reference sequence). This CDR3 contains 14 residues. The V gene lost 3 bases and the J gene lost 1 base, with 9 bases spanning the gap.

J is TRBJ2-1 and V is TRBV4-3; tentatively, D is TRBD1 (5 bases). From germline, CDR1 is LGHNA and CDR2 YSLEER. V dropped 0 bases and J dropped 6 bases, with 15 bases sitting between them. The CDR3 runs 16 residues. In DNA form, the CDR3 reads TGCGCCAGCAGCCAAGAAGCCCAAAAAAGGGGCAATGAGCAGTTCTTC. Translated, it gives CASSQEAQKRGNEQFF.

The chain is built from TRBV5-1 and TRBJ1-1; 11 nucleotides match TRBD1. This CDR3 has 16 amino acids. Germline V gives CDR1 SGHRS, CDR2 YFSETQ. Germline trimming cut 0 bases from V and 6 bases from J; bases unmatched to any gene: 7. As DNA, the CDR3 is TGCGCCAGCAGCTTGGCAGGACAGGGGGCGAGGGCTGAAGCTTTCTTT. Protein product: CASSLAGQGARAEAFF.

A note on this clone: At one end the junction does not follow the germline gene, possibly because of a read error. The chain employs TRBV15 and TRBJ2-7; possible D gene TRBD1, 6 bases. In germline, CDR1 is LNHNV, CDR2 YYDKDF (reference sequence). The CDR3 extends over 15 amino acids. CDR3 nucleotide sequence: TGTGCCACCAGCAGAGATGGTGGAAGAGTTAGCAGGGGCTTCTTC. It yields the protein CATSRDGGRVSRGFF.

This clone was detected only a few times. The V call is TRBV25-1, the J call TRBJ2-6; D ambiguous. The CDR3 has 16 amino acids. Germline V lookup: CDR1 MGHDK, CDR2 SYGVNS. Trimming shortened V by 4 bases and J by 1 base, and 11 bases separated the two germline ends. The CDR3 sequence: CASSAAGESGANVLTF. Here the CDR3 DNA reads TGTGCCAGCAGTGCAGCAGGTGAATCTGGGGCCAACGTCCTGACTTTC.

This chain joins TRBV10-1 and TRBJ1-4; TRBD1 matches at 8 bases. This CDR3 is built from 15 residues. CDR1 and CDR2 from the germline V gene are WNHNN and SYGVQD (reference sequence). V lost 7 bases and J lost 4; bases outside the gene matches: 8. As DNA, the CDR3 is TGCGCCAGCAATGCCTGGGGACAGGTTAATGAAAAACTGTTTTTT. Translation gives CASNAWGQVNEKLFF.

The CDR3 DNA reads as TGTGCCAGCAGTTCAGGGACTAGCGGTGCCGGGGAGCTGTTTTTT. It specifies CASSSGTSGAGELFF. This chain joins TRBV27 and TRBJ2-2; 11 bases are a match to TRBD2. J was trimmed by 6 bases and V by 4 bases; bases with no gene match: 4. CDR3 length: 15 amino acids. Germline CDR1 and CDR2: MNHEY and SMNVEV (reference sequence).

The chain uses TRBV6-5 and TRBJ2-7, with D perhaps matching TRBD1 (5 bases). V was shortened by 5 bases and J by 0 bases, with 14 bases between the two germline ends. Germline V lookup: CDR1 MNHEY, CDR2 SVGAGI. The CDR3 has 15 residues. CDR3 sequence (DNA): TGTGCCAGCAGTAACTGGGCAGACAGCTCCTACGAGCAGTACTTC. Its protein product is CASSNWADSSYEQYF.